This T cell receptor (beta chain) was identified in a study of response to subunit inactivated influenza vaccine (dated by TCRdb to about 2018). In the study overall: The study used deep quantitative T cell receptor repertoire profiling to track responses to a trivalent subunit inactivated influenza vaccine. Summary of the overall study and its limitations: According to the authors, only a limited number of new T cells may be recruited by each seasonal influenza vaccination.

The library was built by means of RT-PCR. The instrument given in TCRdb is Illumina HiSeq 2500. The public reads were run again by TCRdb, first through fastp at Q25 and then through MiXCR, and only productive beta chains were kept. Each entry merges the rows of one CDR3 protein and shows their most common DNA and genes. In all, the sample holds around 760,000 distinct CDR3 sequences, and about 15% of those were seen once. The ten largest clones take up less than 7% of the sample. The V end loses 2 bases and the J end loses 8 bases, and a stretch of 7 bases separates them. Reading the germline V gene gives CDR1 ENHRY and CDR2 SYGVKD. Including cysteine and phenylalanine, the CDR3 has 12 amino acids. Only the CDR3 region is kept as DNA, spanning 36 bases read in frame from base 1. Only a few counts were recorded for this clonotype. The antigen this receptor binds is unknown. Base qualities are not recorded, but no much larger clone differs from it by a single base.

The sequence was collected from a middle-aged man who received an inactivated influenza vaccine. Donor details come from another sample of the same person, matched by shared clones. In this chain, TRBV10-3 is recombined with TRBJ1-3; a confident D gene designation cannot be given. The sample here was PBMCs from blood, taken 14 to 15 days before vaccination. The CDR3 protein is CAISEGFDTIYF. The nucleotides are TGTGCCATCAGTGAGGGATTTGACACCATATATTTT.